Below are 15 T cell receptor beta chains sequenced from a single sample in a study of blood T cell repertoires in COVID-19. TCRdb's copy holds only in-frame clones and misses some; the assay was immunoSEQ multiplex PCR. Of roughly 64,000 clones listed, 85% to 90% are singletons. The sequenced sample consisted of peripheral blood. All receptors derive from a man aged 50-59 years with active COVID-19.

This clone was seen only once. The chain recombines TRBV19 with TRBJ2-1; 10 bases align to TRBD2. Per germline, CDR1 LNHDA and CDR2 SQIVND (reference sequence). J was trimmed by 4 bases and V by 8 bases; bases with no gene match: 8. The CDR3 length is 15 residues. The CDR3 nucleotides are TGTGCCAGTGTAGACCCAGCGGGAGGGTACAATGAGCAGTTCTTC. Its protein is CASVDPAGGYNEQFF. Filled out from reference TRBV19 and TRBJ2-1, the complete variable domain reads DGGITQSPKYLFRKEGQNVTLSCEQNLNHDAMYWYRQDPGQGLRLIYYSQIVNDFQKGDIAEGYSVSREKKESFPLTVTSAQKNPTAFYLCASVDPAGGYNEQFFGPGTRLTVL.

The rearrangement joins TRBV5-1 to TRBJ2-5; 7 bases align to TRBD1. V lost 3 bases to trimming and J lost 5 bases; unmatched junction nucleotides: 7. Germline loops: CDR1 SGHRS, CDR2 YFSETQ. This CDR3 is 14 amino acids long. CDR3 nucleotides: TGCGCCAGCAGCTGGGGGACAGAGGGGGAGACCCAGTACTTC. Translating gives CASSWGTEGETQYF. Drawing the rest from reference TRBV5-1 and TRBJ2-5, the complete variable domain is KAGVTQTPRYLIKTRGQQVTLSCSPISGHRSVSWYQQTPGQGLQFLFEYFSETQRNKGNFPGRFSGRQFSNSRSEMNVSTLELGDSALYLCASSWGTEGETQYFGPGTRLLVL.

The V call is TRBV7-2, the J call TRBJ2-3; 10 bases agree with TRBD2. Germline CDR1 is SGHTA and CDR2 is FQGNSA. The CDR3 covers 16 residues. V was clipped by 3 bases and J by 1 base; unmatched bases: 4. DNA of the CDR3: TGTGCCAGCAGCTTCGGAGCGGGAGGGGGCACAGATACGCAGTATTTT. It specifies CASSFGAGGGTDTQYF.

This chain connects TRBV3-1 (or the pseudogene TRBV3-2) to TRBJ2-2, with D unresolved. Germline-derived CDR1 and CDR2 are LGHDT and YNNKEL (reference sequence). Trimming left V 6 bases short and J 5 bases short, with 4 bases between. The CDR3 is 11 amino acids. Written as DNA, the CDR3 is TGTGCCAGCAGGCGAACCGGGGAGCTGTTTTTT. This encodes CASRRTGELFF.

This clone was observed a few times. J is TRBJ1-5 and V is TRBV6-6, with D uncertain. The germline V gene encodes CDR1 MNHNY and CDR2 SVGAGI (reference sequence). The V gene lost 8 bases and the J gene lost 0 bases, with 8 bases spanning the gap. The CDR3 consists of 13 residues. CDR3 amino acids: CASDHGSNQPQHF. Here the CDR3 DNA reads TGTGCCAGCGATCACGGTAGCAATCAGCCCCAGCATTTT.

The gene calls are TRBV28 and TRBJ1-1; 7 nucleotides line up with TRBD1. The V segment lost 0 bases and the J segment 3 bases; nucleotides outside the gene matches: 7. Germline V lookup: CDR1 MDHEN, CDR2 SYDVKM. CDR3 size: 16 residues. Written as DNA, the CDR3 is TGTGCCAGCAGTTTATGGTCGGGACAGAGGGACACTGAAGCTTTCTTT. The encoded protein is CASSLWSGQRDTEAFF. The full variable domain, its missing parts supplied by reference TRBV28 and TRBJ1-1, is DVKVTQSSRYLVKRTGEKVFLECVQDMDHENMFWYRQDPGLGLRLIYFSYDVKMKEKGDIPEGYSVSREKKERFSLILESASTNQTSMYLCASSLWSGQRDTEAFFGQGTRLTVV.

This clone showed up just once. V is TRBV7-8 and J is TRBJ1-2; tentative D call: TRBD1 (6 bases). V was clipped by 8 bases and J by 7 bases, with 17 bases between them. The germline gives CDR1 SGHVS, CDR2 FQNEAQ. The CDR3 spans 13 residues. The CDR3 DNA is TGTGCCAGCTCAGGGGCGGGTAAATCTGGCTACACCTTC. Protein product: CASSGAGKSGYTF.

V is TRBV30 and J is TRBJ2-2; 8 bases are shared with TRBD2. The CDR3 consists of 14 residues. Germline CDR1 GTSNPN, CDR2 SVGIG (reference sequence). The chain's CDR3 is CGWREAANTGELFF. The CDR3 DNA is TGTGGGTGGCGGGAGGCCGCGAACACCGGGGAGCTGTTTTTT.

The gene calls are TRBV7-2 and TRBJ2-7; TRBD2 aligns across 13 bases. The trim removed 7 bases at V and 2 bases at J, leaving 14 bases unmatched. CDR1 SGHTA and CDR2 FQGNSA come from the germline V gene. The CDR3 has 18 residues. The CDR3 bases are TGTGCCAGCACCCTTAGAGTGACTAGCGGGAGGAACGCCTACGAGCAGTACTTC. This encodes CASTLRVTSGRNAYEQYF.

The chain has TRBV4-1 and TRBJ1-4, with 7 bases identical to TRBD1. The CDR3 is 16 residues long. Germline CDR1 MGHRA, CDR2 YSYEKL. The J segment lost 8 bases and the V segment lost 4 bases, leaving 13 bases of the junction unmatched. CDR3 sequence (DNA): TGCGCCAGCAGCCCGGGGCCCACAGGGGCCGTCGAAAAACTGTTTTTT. This sequence encodes CASSPGPTGAVEKLFF.

The gene calls are TRBV5-5 and TRBJ1-4, with D possibly TRBD1 on 6 matching bases. This CDR3 is built from 15 residues. Trimming removed 0 bases at V and 2 bases at J, with 8 bases between. Germline CDR1 reads SGHKS; CDR2 reads YYEKEE (reference sequence). The CDR3 coding sequence is TGTGCCAGCAGCTTGGTTAGGGGGACTAATGAAAAACTGTTTTTT. Protein product: CASSLVRGTNEKLFF.

This chain links TRBV6-5 with TRBJ1-2; no clear D gene. This CDR3 has 13 residues. With 0 bases removed from V and 8 bases from J, the gap between germline ends came to 10 bases. CDR1 and CDR2 (germline): MNHEY, SVGAGI. CDR3 coding DNA: TGTGCCAGCAGTTACTCGACTGTCCTCGGCTACACCTTC. Encoded protein: CASSYSTVLGYTF.

V and J are TRBV1 and TRBJ2-7; TRBD2 is the table's D call, not checked against the DNA. TRBV1 is designated a pseudogene. This CDR3 has 15 residues. CDR3 bases: TGCACCAGCAGCCAAGATAAGGGGGGGGAGCCCTTTCAGTACTTC. Encoded protein: CTSSQDKGGEPFQYF.

The chain joins TRBV7-9 to TRBJ1-2, with TRBD1 matching over 10 bases. V shed 1 base, J shed 3 bases, and the junction held 2 bases outside the gene matches. The germline V gene encodes CDR1 SEHNR and CDR2 FQNEAQ (reference sequence). The length of the CDR3 is 15 residues. The CDR3 loop is CASSLGQGADYGYTF. Here the CDR3 DNA reads TGTGCCAGCAGCTTAGGACAGGGGGCCGACTATGGCTACACCTTC.

This clone appeared once. The V gene is TRBV3-1 (or the pseudogene TRBV3-2), the J gene TRBJ2-3; D is possibly TRBD1 (6 bases). The V gene lost 1 base and the J gene lost 4 bases, with 12 bases spanning the gap. The CDR3 loop spans 15 amino acids. Germline V gene data show CDR1 as LGHDT and CDR2 as YNNKEL (reference sequence). CDR3 region: CASSQVHRVADTQYF. The CDR3 DNA sequence: TGTGCCAGCAGCCAAGTCCACAGGGTCGCAGATACGCAGTATTTT.